The 10 T cell receptor beta chains reported below all come from one sample, sequenced in a study of blood T cell repertoires in COVID-19. The method was immunoSEQ multiplex PCR; TCRdb's version includes in-frame clones alone and lacks a portion of them. The data contain over 150,000 clones, less than 90% of them seen just once; the ten biggest clones take up about 8.3%. The specimen was peripheral blood. All receptors derive from a woman in her sixties or seventies with COVID-19, enrolled during active disease.

The chain links TRBV3-1 (or the pseudogene TRBV3-2) to TRBJ1-6, with 7 bases that match TRBD1. This CDR3 contains 15 residues. Germline assignment: CDR1 LGHDT and CDR2 YNNKEL (reference sequence). V dropped 1 base and J dropped 3; count of bases not matched to a gene: 0. CDR3 amino acids: CASSQGDSYNSPLHF. CDR3 in DNA: TGTGCCAGCAGCCAAGGGGACAGCTATAATTCACCCCTCCACTTT.

This sequence joins TRBV7-2 and TRBJ2-1; D is undetermined. This CDR3 region has 16 residues. With 3 bases removed from V and 3 bases from J, the gap between germline ends came to 15 bases. Germline lookup yields CDR1 SGHTA and CDR2 FQGNSA. In DNA, the CDR3 is TGTGCCAGCAGCTTCGCCAATACGCGGTACTACAATGAGCAGTTCTTC. It translates to CASSFANTRYYNEQFF. The entire variable domain, with the rest obtained from reference TRBV7-2 and TRBJ2-1, is as follows: GAGVSQSPSNKVTEKGKDVELRCDPISGHTALYWYRQSLGQGLEFLIYFQGNSAPDKSGLPSDRFSAERTGGSVSTLTIQRTQQEDSAVYLCASSFANTRYYNEQFFGPGTRLTVL.

The chain has TRBV29-1 and TRBJ1-5; tentative D call: TRBD1 (5 bases). Trimming left V 3 bases short and J 6 bases short, with 12 bases between. There are 13 residues in the CDR3. Per germline, CDR1 SQVTM and CDR2 ANQGSEA. The CDR3 DNA reads TGCAGCGTTGAGTCAGGGATCGGTCAGCCCCAGCATTTT. Translating gives CSVESGIGQPQHF.

The V call is TRBV11-3, the J call TRBJ2-1, with 11 bases fitting TRBD1. The V and J ends lost 5 bases and 5 bases, in that order; junction bases with no gene match: 5. The CDR3 contains 15 residues. In germline, CDR1 is SGHNT, CDR2 YENEEA. For the CDR3, the DNA is TGTGCCAGCAGCGGATGGGACAGGGGGGACAATGAGCAGTTCTTC. Protein sequence: CASSGWDRGDNEQFF.

The chain has TRBV4-1 and TRBJ2-5; D perhaps matches TRBD1 (5 bases). V shed 1 base and J shed 6 bases, with 15 bases lying between them. Per the germline V gene, CDR1 is MGHRA and CDR2 is YSYEKL. CDR3 length: 15 residues. CDR3 sequence reads: CASSQGIQGRQTQYF. The CDR3, as DNA: TGCGCCAGCAGCCAAGGCATCCAGGGTAGACAGACCCAGTACTTC.

V is TRBV28 and J is TRBJ1-6; 9 bases are shared with TRBD1. Germline values: CDR1 MDHEN, CDR2 SYDVKM. The CDR3 length is 14 residues. V shed 3 bases, J shed 10 bases, and the junction held 4 bases outside the gene matches. This chain's CDR3 is CASSLGTGRSPLHF. The CDR3 DNA is TGTGCCAGCAGTTTGGGGACAGGGAGATCACCCCTCCACTTT. Variable domain in full (rest from reference TRBV28 and TRBJ1-6): DVKVTQSSRYLVKRTGEKVFLECVQDMDHENMFWYRQDPGLGLRLIYFSYDVKMKEKGDIPEGYSVSREKKERFSLILESASTNQTSMYLCASSLGTGRSPLHFGNGTRLTVT.

This clone was seen just once. The V gene is TRBV7-9, the J gene TRBJ1-5; possibly TRBD1 for D (5 bases). With 5 bases removed from V and 2 bases from J, the gap between germline ends came to 7 bases. CDR3 size: 13 residues. Germline lookup yields CDR1 SEHNR and CDR2 FQNEAQ (reference sequence). Here the CDR3 reads CASSPGGNQPQHF. CDR3 coding DNA: TGTGCCAGCAGCCCGGGGGGCAATCAGCCCCAGCATTTT.

The genes are TRBV24-1 and TRBJ2-2, with 7 bases fitting TRBD2. The CDR3 runs to 13 residues. In germline, CDR1 is KGHDR, CDR2 SFDVKD. Germline trimming cut 9 bases from V and 5 bases from J; bases unmatched to any gene: 5. CDR3 nucleotide sequence: TGTGCCACCGGGCGGGAGAGGACCGGGGAGCTGTTTTTT. Amino acids: CATGRERTGELFF.

Only one count was recorded for this clone. This chain connects TRBV29-1 to TRBJ2-5; the D gene is possibly TRBD1 (6 bases). CDR3 length equals 12 residues. Trimming removed 5 bases at V and 5 bases at J, with 12 bases between. CDR1 is SQVTM, CDR2 ANQGSEA, per germline. DNA for the CDR3: TGCAGCGTTAACAGGGTTAGGGAGACCCAGTACTTC. Translating it yields CSVNRVRETQYF.

V usage is TRBV27 and J usage is TRBJ2-7, with D maybe TRBD1 (5 bases). With 3 bases removed from V and 0 bases from J, the gap between germline ends came to 6 bases. Germline V gene sequence: CDR1 MNHEY, CDR2 SMNVEV (reference sequence). This CDR3 is built from 13 residues. As DNA, the CDR3 is TGTGCCAGCAGTTTCGACAGCTCCTACGAGCAGTACTTC. This sequence encodes CASSFDSSYEQYF.